This T cell receptor (beta chain) originates from a study of blood T cells in healthy people across ages. The use of a sample-barcoded 5' primer and a J-beta primer mix characterized a second PCR of about 7 to 12 cycles. One entry per CDR3 protein, called by TCRdb with MiXCR from the 5' RACE reads. Among some 640,000 distinct CDR3 sequences listed, about 30% were seen once. The CDR3 has 15 residues. The germline V gene encodes CDR1 SGHTA and CDR2 FQGNSA. J lost 11 bases, V lost 4 bases, and 14 bases had no gene match. Of note for this clonotype: A single base separates this from a much larger clone, so it may be a read error.

This rearrangement joins TRBV7-2 to TRBJ2-5; 9 nucleotides align to TRBD2. The TCR comes from an elderly woman in good health. The sample taken for sequencing was blood. The CDR3 loop reads CASSSTSGRYNEQYF. For the CDR3, the DNA is TGTGCCAGCAGCTCGACTAGCGGCCGATACAATGAGCAGTACTTC.